This T cell receptor beta chain was sequenced during a study of human T cells and chemical hapten exposure. Time point: healthy volunteer bleed at 2 weeks. Total RNA was isolated from unfractionated whole blood. Individual cDNA molecules in this library carried unique molecular identifiers. In TCRdb, the RACE reads were re-called with MiXCR into one record per CDR3 protein. The sample carries 45,000 or so distinct CDR3 sequences, about 4.1% recorded once. This clonotype was seen only a few times. The antigen remains unidentified. Findings and caveats of the study: TCRs whose frequency exceeded 1 in 1000 remained the same following DPC sensitization.

The CDR3 spans 14 residues. In germline, CDR1 is DFQATT, CDR2 SNEGSKA (reference sequence). The germline V and J ends were trimmed by 5 bases and 4 bases, with 18 bases remaining between them. The TCR sequence derives from a human donor in good health. Some clones in this sample may be carry-over from other donors' samples. Sequencing was carried out using whole blood. V and J are TRBV20-1 and TRBJ2-7; weak D call: TRBD2 (7 bases). CDR3 sequence reads: CSAESTGGTYEQYF. DNA of the CDR3: TGCAGTGCTGAATCGACGGGGGGCACGTACGAGCAGTACTTC.